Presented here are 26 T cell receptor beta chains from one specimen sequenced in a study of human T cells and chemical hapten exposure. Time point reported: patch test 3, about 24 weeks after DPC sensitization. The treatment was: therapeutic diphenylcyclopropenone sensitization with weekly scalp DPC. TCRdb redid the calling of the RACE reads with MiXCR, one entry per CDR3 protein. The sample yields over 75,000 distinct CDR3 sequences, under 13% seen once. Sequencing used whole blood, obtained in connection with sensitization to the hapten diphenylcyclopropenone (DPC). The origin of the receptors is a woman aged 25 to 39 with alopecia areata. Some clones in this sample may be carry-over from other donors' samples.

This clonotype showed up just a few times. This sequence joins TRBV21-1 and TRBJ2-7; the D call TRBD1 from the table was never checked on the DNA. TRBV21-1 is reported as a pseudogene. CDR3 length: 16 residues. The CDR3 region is CASSMYCVCCPDGGYV. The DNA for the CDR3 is TGTGCCAGCAGCATGTACTGTGTGTGTTGCCCGGACGGAGGGTACGTC.

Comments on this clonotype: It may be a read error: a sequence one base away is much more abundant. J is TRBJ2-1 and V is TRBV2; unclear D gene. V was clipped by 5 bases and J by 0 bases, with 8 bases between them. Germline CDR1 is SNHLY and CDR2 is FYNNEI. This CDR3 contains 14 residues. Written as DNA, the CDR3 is TGTGCCAGCAGTACGGTGTACTCCTACAATGAGCAGTTCTTC. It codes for CASSTVYSYNEQFF.

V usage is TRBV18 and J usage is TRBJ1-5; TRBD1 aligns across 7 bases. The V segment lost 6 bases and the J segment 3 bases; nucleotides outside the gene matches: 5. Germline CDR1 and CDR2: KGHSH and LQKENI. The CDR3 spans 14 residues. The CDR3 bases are TGTGCCAGCTCCCAAGGGACAGACAATCAGCCCCAGCATTTT. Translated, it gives CASSQGTDNQPQHF. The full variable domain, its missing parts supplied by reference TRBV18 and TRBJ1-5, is NAGVMQNPRHLVRRRGQEARLRCSPMKGHSHVYWYRQLPEEGLKFMVYLQKENIIDESGMPKERFSAEFPKEGPSILRIQQVVRGDSAAYFCASSQGTDNQPQHFGDGTRLSIL.

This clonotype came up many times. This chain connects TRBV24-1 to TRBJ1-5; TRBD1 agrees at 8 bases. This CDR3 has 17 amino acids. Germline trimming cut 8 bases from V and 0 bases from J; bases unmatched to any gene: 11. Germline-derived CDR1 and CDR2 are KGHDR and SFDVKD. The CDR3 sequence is CATTPGGTGHSNQPQHF. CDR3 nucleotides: TGTGCCACCACCCCCGGCGGGACAGGACATAGCAATCAGCCCCAGCATTTT.

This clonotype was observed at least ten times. The CDR3: CASRGDTQYF. The CDR3 DNA sequence: TGTGCCAGCCGGGGAGATACGCAGTATTTT. The chain carries TRBV28 and TRBJ2-3; perhaps TRBD2 as D (5 bases). V dropped 8 bases and J dropped 5 bases, with 5 bases sitting between them. This CDR3 is 10 amino acids long. Per the germline V gene, CDR1 is MDHEN and CDR2 is SYDVKM.

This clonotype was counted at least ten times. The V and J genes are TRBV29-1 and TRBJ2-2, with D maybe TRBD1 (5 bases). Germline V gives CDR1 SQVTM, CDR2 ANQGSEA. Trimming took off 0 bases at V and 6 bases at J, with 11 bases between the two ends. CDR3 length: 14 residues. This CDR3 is CSVEDRARAGELFF. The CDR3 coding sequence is TGCAGCGTTGAAGACAGGGCTAGGGCCGGGGAGCTGTTTTTT.

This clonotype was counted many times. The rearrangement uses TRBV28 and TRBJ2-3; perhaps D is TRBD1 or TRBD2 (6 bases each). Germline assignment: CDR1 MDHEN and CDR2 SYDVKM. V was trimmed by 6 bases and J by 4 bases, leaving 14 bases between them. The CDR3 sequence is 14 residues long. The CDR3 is CASREGGGADTQYF. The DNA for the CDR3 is TGTGCCAGCAGGGAGGGGGGCGGTGCAGATACGCAGTATTTT.

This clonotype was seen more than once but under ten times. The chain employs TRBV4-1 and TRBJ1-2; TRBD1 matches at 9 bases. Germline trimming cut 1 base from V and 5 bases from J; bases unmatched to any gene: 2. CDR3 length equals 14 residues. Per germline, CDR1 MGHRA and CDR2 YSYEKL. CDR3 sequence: CASSQAGTGYGYTF. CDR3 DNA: TGCGCCAGCAGCCAAGCCGGGACAGGGTATGGCTACACCTTC.

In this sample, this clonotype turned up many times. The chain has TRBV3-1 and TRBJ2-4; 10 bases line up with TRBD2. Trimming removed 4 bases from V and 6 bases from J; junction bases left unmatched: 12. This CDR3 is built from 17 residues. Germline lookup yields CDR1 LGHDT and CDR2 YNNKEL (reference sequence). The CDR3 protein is CASSLSLERGGPNIQYF. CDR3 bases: TGTGCCAGCAGCCTATCCCTGGAGCGGGGGGGCCCAAACATTCAGTACTTC.

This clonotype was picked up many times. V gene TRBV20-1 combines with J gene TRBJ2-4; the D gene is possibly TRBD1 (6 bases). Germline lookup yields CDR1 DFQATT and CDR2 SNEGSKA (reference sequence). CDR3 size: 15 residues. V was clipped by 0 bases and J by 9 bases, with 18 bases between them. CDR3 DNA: TGCAGTGCTAGAGATGGTTCAGGGGTGGGTTTCATTCAGTACTTC. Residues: CSARDGSGVGFIQYF.

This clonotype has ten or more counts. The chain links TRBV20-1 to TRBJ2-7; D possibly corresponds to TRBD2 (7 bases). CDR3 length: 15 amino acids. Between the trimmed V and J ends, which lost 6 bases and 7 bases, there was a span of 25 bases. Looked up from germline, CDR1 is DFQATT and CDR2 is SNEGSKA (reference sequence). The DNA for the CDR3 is TGCAGTGCGCTCTCAGGGGAGGGGACGCCTGGGGAGCAGTACTTC. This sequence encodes CSALSGEGTPGEQYF.

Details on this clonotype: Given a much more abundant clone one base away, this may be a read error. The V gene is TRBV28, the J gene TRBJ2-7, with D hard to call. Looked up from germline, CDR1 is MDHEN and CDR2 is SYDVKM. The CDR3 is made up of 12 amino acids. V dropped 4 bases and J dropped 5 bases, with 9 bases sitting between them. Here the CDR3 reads CASSSVHDEQYV. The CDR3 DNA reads TGTGCCAGCAGTTCCGTCCACGACGAGCAGTACGTC.

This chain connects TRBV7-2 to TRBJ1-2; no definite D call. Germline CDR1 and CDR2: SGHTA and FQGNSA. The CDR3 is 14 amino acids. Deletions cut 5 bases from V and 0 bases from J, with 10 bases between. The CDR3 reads CASSPDIANYGYTF. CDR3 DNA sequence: TGTGCCAGCAGCCCGGATATAGCTAACTATGGCTACACCTTC.

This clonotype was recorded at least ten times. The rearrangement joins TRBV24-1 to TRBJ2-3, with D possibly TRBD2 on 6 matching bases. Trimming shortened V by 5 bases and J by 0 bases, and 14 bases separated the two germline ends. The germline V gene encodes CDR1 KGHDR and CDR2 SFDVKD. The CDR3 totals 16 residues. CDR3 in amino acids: CATSGPGGASTDTQYF. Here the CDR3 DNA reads TGTGCCACCAGTGGTCCCGGGGGAGCTAGCACAGATACGCAGTATTTT.

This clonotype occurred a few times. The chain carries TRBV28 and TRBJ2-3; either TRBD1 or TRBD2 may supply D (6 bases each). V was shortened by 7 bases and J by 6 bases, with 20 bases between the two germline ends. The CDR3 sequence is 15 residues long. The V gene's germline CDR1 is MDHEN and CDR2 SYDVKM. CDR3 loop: CASIPSGASTDTQYF. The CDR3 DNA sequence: TGTGCCAGCATCCCCTCGGGGGCATCGACCGATACGCAGTATTTT.

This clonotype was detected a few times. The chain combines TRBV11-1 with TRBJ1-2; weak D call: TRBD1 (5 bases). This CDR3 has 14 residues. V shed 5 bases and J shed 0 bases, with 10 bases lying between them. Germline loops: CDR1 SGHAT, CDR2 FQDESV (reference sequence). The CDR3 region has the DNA TGTGCCAGCAGCGTCGCGGGGGCTAACTATGGCTACACCTTC. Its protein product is CASSVAGANYGYTF.

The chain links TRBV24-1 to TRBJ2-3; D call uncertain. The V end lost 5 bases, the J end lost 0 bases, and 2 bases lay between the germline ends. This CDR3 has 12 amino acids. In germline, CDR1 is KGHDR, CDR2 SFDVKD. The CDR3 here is CATSGSTDTQYF. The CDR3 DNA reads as TGTGCCACCAGTGGAAGCACAGATACGCAGTATTTT.

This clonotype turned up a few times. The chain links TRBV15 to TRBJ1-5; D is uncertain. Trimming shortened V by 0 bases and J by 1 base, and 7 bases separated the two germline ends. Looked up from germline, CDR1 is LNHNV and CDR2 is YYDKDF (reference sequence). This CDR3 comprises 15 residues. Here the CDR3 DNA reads TGTGCCACCAGCAGAGACAAGGGAAGCAATCAGCCCCAGCATTTT. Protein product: CATSRDKGSNQPQHF.

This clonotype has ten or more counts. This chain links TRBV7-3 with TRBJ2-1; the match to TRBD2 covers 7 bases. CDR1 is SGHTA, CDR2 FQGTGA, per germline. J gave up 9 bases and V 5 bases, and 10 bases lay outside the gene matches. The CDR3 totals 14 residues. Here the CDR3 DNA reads TGTGCCAGCAGCCAACCGACTAGCTTAGGTGAGCAGTTCTTC. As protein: CASSQPTSLGEQFF. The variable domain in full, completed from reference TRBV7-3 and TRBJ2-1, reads GAGVSQTPSNKVTEKGKYVELRCDPISGHTALYWYRQSLGQGPEFLIYFQGTGAADDSGLPNDRFFAVRPEGSVSTLKIQRTERGDSAVYLCASSQPTSLGEQFFGPGTRLTVL.

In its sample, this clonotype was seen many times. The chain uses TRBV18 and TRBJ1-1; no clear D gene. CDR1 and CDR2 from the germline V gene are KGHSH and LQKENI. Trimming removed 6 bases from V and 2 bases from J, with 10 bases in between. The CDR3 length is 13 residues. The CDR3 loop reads CASSPSVNTEAFF. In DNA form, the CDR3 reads TGTGCCAGCTCGCCGTCCGTAAACACTGAAGCTTTCTTT.

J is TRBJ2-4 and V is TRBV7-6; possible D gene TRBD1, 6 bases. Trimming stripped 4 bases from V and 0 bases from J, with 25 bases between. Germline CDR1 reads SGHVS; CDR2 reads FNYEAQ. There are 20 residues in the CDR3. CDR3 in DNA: TGTGCCAGCAGCTCTTTCCTTTCGCCTGGGGGCCATCTAGCCAAAAACATTCAGTACTTC. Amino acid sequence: CASSSFLSPGGHLAKNIQYF.

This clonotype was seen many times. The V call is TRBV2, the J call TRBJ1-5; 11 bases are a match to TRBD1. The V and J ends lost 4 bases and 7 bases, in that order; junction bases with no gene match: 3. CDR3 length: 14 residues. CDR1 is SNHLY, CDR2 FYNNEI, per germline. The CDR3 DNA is TGTGCCAGCAGTGGGACAGGGGGCCGCCAGCCCCAGCATTTT. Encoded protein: CASSGTGGRQPQHF.

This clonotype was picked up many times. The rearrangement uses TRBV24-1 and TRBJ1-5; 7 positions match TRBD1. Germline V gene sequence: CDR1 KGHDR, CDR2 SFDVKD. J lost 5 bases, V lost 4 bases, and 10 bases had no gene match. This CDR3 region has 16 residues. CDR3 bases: TGTGCCACCAGTGACCGGAGACAGGGAGGGGATCAGCCCCAGCATTTT. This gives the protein CATSDRRQGGDQPQHF.

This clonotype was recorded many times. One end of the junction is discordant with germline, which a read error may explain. The CDR3 sequence is CASSQLTRGVRF. CDR3 sequence (DNA): TGTGCCAGCAGCCAACTAACGAGGGGGGTGCGTTTC. The V and J genes are TRBV3-1 and TRBJ2-3, with D possibly being TRBD1 or TRBD2 (6 bases each). The CDR3 spans 12 residues. CDR1 and CDR2 (germline): LGHDT, YNNKEL (reference sequence).

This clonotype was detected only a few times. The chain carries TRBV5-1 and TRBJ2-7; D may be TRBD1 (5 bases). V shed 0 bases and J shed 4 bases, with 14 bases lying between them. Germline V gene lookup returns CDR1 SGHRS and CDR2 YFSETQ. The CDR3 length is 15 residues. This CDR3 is CASSLGAGISYEQYF. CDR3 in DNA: TGCGCCAGCAGCTTGGGGGCAGGGATAAGTTACGAGCAGTACTTC.

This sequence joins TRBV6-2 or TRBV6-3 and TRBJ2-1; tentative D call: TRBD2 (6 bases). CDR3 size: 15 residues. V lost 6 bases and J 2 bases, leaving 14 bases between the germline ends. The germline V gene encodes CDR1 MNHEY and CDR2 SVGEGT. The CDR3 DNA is TGTGCCAGCAGCCCGGACTATTCCCCCTACAATGAGCAGTTCTTC. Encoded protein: CASSPDYSPYNEQFF.